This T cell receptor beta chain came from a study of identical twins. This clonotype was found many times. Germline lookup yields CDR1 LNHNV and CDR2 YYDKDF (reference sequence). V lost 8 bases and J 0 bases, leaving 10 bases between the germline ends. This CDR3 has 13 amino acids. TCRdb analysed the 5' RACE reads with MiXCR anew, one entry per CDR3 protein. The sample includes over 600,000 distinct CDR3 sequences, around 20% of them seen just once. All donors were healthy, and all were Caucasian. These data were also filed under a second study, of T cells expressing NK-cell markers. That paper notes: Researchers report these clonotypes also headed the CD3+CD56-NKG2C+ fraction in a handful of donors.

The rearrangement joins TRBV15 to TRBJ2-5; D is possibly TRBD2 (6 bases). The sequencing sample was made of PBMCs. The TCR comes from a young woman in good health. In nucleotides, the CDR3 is TGTGCCACCTCGGCGGGGTACCAAGAGACCCAGTACTTC. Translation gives CATSAGYQETQYF.